The 17 T cell receptor beta chains listed next were all sequenced from one sample in a study of cytomegalovirus exposure and HLA in healthy donors. The PCR contained 60 Vbeta and 13 Jbeta primers. Sequenced by immunoSEQ multiplex PCR; TCRdb stores in-frame clones only, minus some. The sample consists of roughly 150,000 clones, 75% to 80% of them appearing once. Sequenced: PBMCs. These receptors all stem from a man between 25 and 39 years old in good health and CMV-seronegative.

The CDR3 reads CASSLAGREQETQYF. The CDR3 bases are TGCGCCAGCAGCTTGGCCGGCAGGGAACAAGAGACCCAGTACTTC. This sequence joins TRBV5-1 and TRBJ2-5; D might be TRBD1 (5 bases). Germline values: CDR1 SGHRS, CDR2 YFSETQ. CDR3 length: 15 amino acids. V lost 0 bases and J 2 bases, leaving 11 bases between the germline ends.

The rearrangement links TRBV6-1 to TRBJ2-1; perhaps TRBD1 as D (6 bases). The CDR3 extends over 13 amino acids. Germline values: CDR1 MNHNS, CDR2 SASEGT. Trimming cost V 6 bases and J 5 bases, with 11 bases left between them. CDR3 DNA sequence: TGTGCCAGCAGGACTGGACAGAACAATGAGCAGTTCTTC. Amino acids: CASRTGQNNEQFF.

The chain is built from TRBV6-1 and TRBJ2-4; D is possibly TRBD1 (6 bases). The germline gives CDR1 MNHNS, CDR2 SASEGT. The CDR3 is 13 residues long. The V end was cut by 1 base, the J end by 10 bases, with 11 bases between. In DNA, the CDR3 is TGTGCCAGCAGTGAAGGGACAGTGCAGATTCAGTACTTC. It encodes CASSEGTVQIQYF.

The rearrangement uses TRBV5-6 and TRBJ1-1; no firm D call. Germline loops: CDR1 SGHDT, CDR2 YYEEEE. V dropped 2 bases and J dropped 7 bases, with 12 bases sitting between them. The CDR3 is 13 amino acids. For the CDR3, the DNA is TGTGCCAGCAGCTTTACAGCCCACAGTGAAGCTTTCTTT. Its protein product is CASSFTAHSEAFF.

The DNA for the CDR3 is TGTGCCAGCAGCGTAGGTAGACCGGGACAGGGACTTTACGAGCAGTACTTC. Translating it yields CASSVGRPGQGLYEQYF. The rearrangement links TRBV9 to TRBJ2-7; 9 bases are a match to TRBD1. This CDR3 is built from 17 residues. V trimming: 0 bases; J trimming: 4 bases; junction bases outside the gene matches: 11. Germline lookup yields CDR1 SGDLS and CDR2 YYNGEE. The variable domain in full, completed from reference TRBV9 and TRBJ2-7, reads DSGVTQTPKHLITATGQRVTLRCSPRSGDLSVYWYQQSLDQGLQFLIQYYNGEERAKGNILERFSAQQFPDLHSELNLSSLELGDSALYFCASSVGRPGQGLYEQYFGPGTRLTVT.

The chain has TRBV2 and TRBJ1-4, with D possibly TRBD1 on 5 matching bases. Germline V gives CDR1 SNHLY, CDR2 FYNNEI. The germline V and J ends were trimmed by 5 bases and 5 bases, with 9 bases remaining between them. The CDR3 loop spans 13 amino acids. CDR3 amino acids: CASSWSGNEKLFF. The CDR3 bases are TGTGCCAGCAGTTGGTCAGGGAATGAAAAACTGTTTTTT. Drawing the rest from reference TRBV2 and TRBJ1-4, the complete variable domain is EPEVTQTPSHQVTQMGQEVILRCVPISNHLYFYWYRQILGQKVEFLVSFYNNEISEKSEIFDDQFSVERPDGSNFTLKIRSTKLEDSAMYFCASSWSGNEKLFFGSGTQLSVL.

The genes are TRBV2 and TRBJ1-1; D gene unclear. Germline CDR1 reads SNHLY; CDR2 reads FYNNEI. V was shortened by 10 bases and J by 7 bases, with 10 bases between the two germline ends. CDR3 size: 10 residues. CDR3 region: CANGLDEAFF. DNA of the CDR3: TGTGCCAACGGACTAGATGAAGCTTTCTTT.

The J gene is TRBJ2-7, the V gene TRBV29-1; 7 bases match TRBD1. The germline V gene has CDR1 SQVTM and CDR2 ANQGSEA. V shed 1 base, J shed 5 bases, and the junction held 5 bases outside the gene matches. The CDR3 runs to 13 residues. The CDR3 DNA reads as TGCAGCGTTGAAGCACTACAGGGGAACGAGCAGTACTTC. It is translated as CSVEALQGNEQYF.

Only a few counts were recorded for this clone. V gene TRBV18 combines with J gene TRBJ1-1, with D tentatively TRBD1 (5 bases). The V gene's germline CDR1 is KGHSH and CDR2 LQKENI. V was cut by 3 bases and J by 5 bases, with 10 bases left in between. This CDR3 comprises 13 residues. The CDR3 spells CASSPMEGTEAFF. CDR3 DNA: TGTGCCAGCTCACCGATGGAGGGGACTGAAGCTTTCTTT.

The chain combines TRBV5-6 with TRBJ2-7; 7 nucleotides align to TRBD1. The junction had 5 bases not matched to a gene; V was cut back by 4 bases and J by 4 bases. The length of the CDR3 is 13 residues. CDR1 is SGHDT, CDR2 YYEEEE, per germline. CDR3: CASSPGQRYEQYF. CDR3 DNA sequence: TGTGCCAGCAGCCCGGGACAGCGGTACGAGCAGTACTTC.

In its sample, this clone was seen once. The chain combines TRBV5-1 with TRBJ1-1; 8 bases are shared with TRBD1. The V and J ends lost 0 bases and 5 bases, in that order; junction bases with no gene match: 6. From germline, CDR1 is SGHRS and CDR2 YFSETQ. CDR3 length: 15 residues. CDR3 nucleotides: TGCGCCAGCAGCTTGGTACAGGGGGGGGATACTGAAGCTTTCTTT. Translating it yields CASSLVQGGDTEAFF.

The chain uses TRBV5-6 and TRBJ1-5, with 7 bases identical to TRBD1. Germline V gene sequence: CDR1 SGHDT, CDR2 YYEEEE. The ends lost 0 bases at V and 4 bases at J; junction bases unmatched: 4. CDR3 length equals 15 residues. The CDR3 bases are TGTGCCAGCAGCTTGGGGGGGACAGCTAATCAGCCCCAGCATTTT. Translating gives CASSLGGTANQPQHF.

This chain uses TRBV5-4 with TRBJ2-2; TRBD2 matches 8 bases. The CDR3 runs to 16 residues. V shed 0 bases and J 4 bases; nucleotides not matched to a gene: 5. Looked up from germline, CDR1 is SGHNT and CDR2 is YYREEE (reference sequence). CDR3 amino acids: CASSLEASGFTGELFF. CDR3 DNA: TGTGCCAGCAGCTTGGAGGCTAGCGGGTTCACCGGGGAGCTGTTTTTT.

V usage is TRBV14 and J usage is TRBJ1-2, with 7 bases matching TRBD1. The germline V gene encodes CDR1 SGHDN and CDR2 FVKESK. V gave up 4 bases and J gave up 4 bases; unmatched junction bases: 6. The CDR3 sequence is 14 residues long. The CDR3 sequence: CASSPRTGVYGYTF. The CDR3 nucleotides are TGTGCCAGCAGCCCGCGGACAGGCGTCTATGGCTACACCTTC.

The gene calls are TRBV9 and TRBJ2-1; TRBD1 might be the D (6 bases). The CDR3 loop spans 15 amino acids. Germline V gene data show CDR1 as SGDLS and CDR2 as YYNGEE. The V end was cut by 1 base, the J end by 8 bases, with 16 bases between. The CDR3 is CASSVSGDGVDEQFF. The CDR3, as DNA: TGTGCCAGCAGCGTATCAGGGGACGGAGTAGATGAGCAGTTCTTC. The full variable domain, with the rest looked up from reference TRBV9 and TRBJ2-1, is DSGVTQTPKHLITATGQRVTLRCSPRSGDLSVYWYQQSLDQGLQFLIQYYNGEERAKGNILERFSAQQFPDLHSELNLSSLELGDSALYFCASSVSGDGVDEQFFGPGTRLTVL.

This sequence joins TRBV5-4 and TRBJ2-7, with 11 bases lining up with TRBD1. The CDR3 runs 15 residues. Germline V gene lookup returns CDR1 SGHNT and CDR2 YYREEE (reference sequence). V dropped 0 bases and J dropped 5; count of bases not matched to a gene: 4. The CDR3 coding sequence is TGTGCCAGCAGCTTGGTGGACAGGGGGCTCAACGAGCAGTACTTC. Its protein is CASSLVDRGLNEQYF.

The rearrangement uses TRBV7-9 and TRBJ1-1, with D maybe TRBD1 (6 bases). This CDR3 comprises 13 residues. Germline assignment: CDR1 SEHNR and CDR2 FQNEAQ (reference sequence). Deletions cut 3 bases from V and 7 bases from J, with 12 bases between. The CDR3 is CASSFEGVDEAFF. The CDR3, as DNA: TGTGCCAGCAGCTTCGAGGGGGTAGATGAAGCTTTCTTT. The variable domain in full, with the rest retrieved from reference TRBV7-9 and TRBJ1-1, is DTGVSQNPRHKITKRGQNVTFRCDPISEHNRLYWYRQTLGQGPEFLTYFQNEAQLEKSRLLSDRFSAERPKGSFSTLEIQRTEQGDSAMYLCASSFEGVDEAFFGQGTRLTVV.